Presented here are 14 T cell receptor beta chains from one specimen sequenced in a study of OX40 agonist ivuxolimab in advanced cancers. Sequencing was performed with immunoSEQ multiplex PCR; in TCRdb, only in-frame clones are kept and a portion is missing. The repertoire holds some 85,000 clones, with around 90% as singletons. The source was CD4+ or CD8+ T cells sorted from blood, collected in a trial of the OX40 agonist ivuxolimab. Receptors were obtained from an adult with an advanced solid tumor such as melanoma, head and neck, liver or kidney cancer.

This clone has only one observation. This chain's CDR3 is CAISESHYEQYF. The CDR3 DNA follows: TGTGCCATCAGTGAATCCCACTACGAGCAGTACTTC. The rearrangement links TRBV10-3 to TRBJ2-7; D gene unclear. This CDR3 is built from 12 residues. The germline gives CDR1 ENHRY, CDR2 SYGVKD. The V gene lost 3 bases and the J gene lost 3 bases, with 6 bases spanning the gap.

This clone was observed a few times. The rearrangement joins TRBV30 to TRBJ1-5; D is unclear. Germline CDR1 GTSNPN, CDR2 SVGIG (reference sequence). This CDR3 has 13 amino acids. Trimming pared 2 bases from V and 1 base from J, leaving 6 bases between. CDR3 DNA: TGTGCCTGGAGTAGGCAGAGCAATCAGCCCCAGCATTTT. Its translation is CAWSRQSNQPQHF.

The chain combines TRBV30 with TRBJ1-4, with 7 bases fitting TRBD1. CDR3 length equals 17 residues. V lost 3 bases and J lost 5; bases outside the gene matches: 15. Looked up from germline, CDR1 is GTSNPN and CDR2 is SVGIG (reference sequence). The CDR3 DNA sequence: TGTGCCTGGAGCAAACTGGGGTCGACAGGGAAGAATGAAAAACTGTTTTTT. As protein: CAWSKLGSTGKNEKLFF.

V gene TRBV29-1 combines with J gene TRBJ2-7, with 7 nucleotides matching TRBD1. CDR1 SQVTM and CDR2 ANQGSEA come from the germline V gene. The ends lost 7 bases at V and 6 bases at J; junction bases unmatched: 15. CDR3 size: 14 residues. CDR3 sequence (DNA): TGCAGCGCCGCCGGGACAGCCTCACTGGGCGAGCAGTACTTC. Translated, it gives CSAAGTASLGEQYF.

The genes are TRBV5-1 and TRBJ2-3; 8 bases match TRBD2. V dropped 0 bases and J dropped 0; count of bases not matched to a gene: 6. The CDR3 spans 17 residues. CDR1 is SGHRS and CDR2 is YFSETQ in the germline V gene. CDR3 DNA: TGCGCCAGCAGCTTGGTATTAGCGGGGCCTAGCACAGATACGCAGTATTTT. It specifies CASSLVLAGPSTDTQYF.

The chain carries TRBV7-8 and TRBJ1-2; 7 nucleotides align to TRBD1. The CDR3 has 15 residues. Germline loops: CDR1 SGHVS, CDR2 FQNEAQ. V lost 2 bases, J lost 2 bases, and 5 bases stayed unmatched. The CDR3 coding sequence is TGTGCCAGCAGCTTATCTAGGGGGCTCAACTATGGCTACACCTTC. The encoded protein is CASSLSRGLNYGYTF.

The CDR3, as DNA: TGTGCCAGCAGTGAGGAAGTCGCTAGCGGCAATGAGCAGTTCTTC. Translated, it gives CASSEEVASGNEQFF. V usage is TRBV2 and J usage is TRBJ2-1; 7 nucleotides align to TRBD2. The CDR3 sequence is 15 residues long. CDR1 SNHLY and CDR2 FYNNEI come from the germline V gene. Germline trimming cut 3 bases from V and 6 bases from J; bases unmatched to any gene: 8.

This chain joins TRBV29-1 and TRBJ2-5, with TRBD1 as a possible D gene (5 bases). V dropped 6 bases and J dropped 2 bases, with 16 bases sitting between them. Germline loops: CDR1 SQVTM, CDR2 ANQGSEA. This CDR3 is 14 amino acids long. The DNA of the CDR3 is TGCAGCGTGGATTGGACAAGTCTTCAAGAGACCCAGTACTTC. This gives the protein CSVDWTSLQETQYF.

The chain joins TRBV4-1 to TRBJ2-5, with 7 bases identical to TRBD1. J gave up 5 bases and V 1 base, and 7 bases lay outside the gene matches. The CDR3 has 15 residues. Looked up from germline, CDR1 is MGHRA and CDR2 is YSYEKL. CDR3 coding DNA: TGCGCCAGCAGCCAAGGGGTTAGGGGGCGCGAGACCCAGTACTTC. Translation: CASSQGVRGRETQYF.

The chain has TRBV28 and TRBJ2-1, with a weak D call TRBD1 (6 bases). Germline lookup yields CDR1 MDHEN and CDR2 SYDVKM. Trimming removed 5 bases at V and 2 bases at J, with 16 bases between. The CDR3 is 16 amino acids. The CDR3 sequence: CASSNWDRDTYNEQFF. Written as DNA, the CDR3 is TGTGCCAGCAGTAACTGGGACCGGGACACCTACAATGAGCAGTTCTTC. Filled out from reference TRBV28 and TRBJ2-1, the complete variable domain reads DVKVTQSSRYLVKRTGEKVFLECVQDMDHENMFWYRQDPGLGLRLIYFSYDVKMKEKGDIPEGYSVSREKKERFSLILESASTNQTSMYLCASSNWDRDTYNEQFFGPGTRLTVL.

The chain is built from TRBV4-3 and TRBJ2-1; D is perhaps TRBD2 (6 bases). The CDR3 consists of 15 residues. V lost 4 bases and J lost 10, with 20 bases in between. CDR1 and CDR2 (germline): LGHNA, YSLEER. CDR3 in amino acids: CASSRRGEGREEQFF. As DNA, the CDR3 is TGCGCCAGCAGCCGGAGGGGAGAGGGGCGCGAAGAGCAGTTCTTC.

V gene TRBV27 combines with J gene TRBJ1-5; the D is unclear. Germline values: CDR1 MNHEY, CDR2 SMNVEV (reference sequence). Trimming left V 10 bases short and J 5 bases short, with 15 bases between. The CDR3 extends over 13 amino acids. CDR3 sequence: CATPLGSDQPQHF. CDR3 DNA sequence: TGTGCCACCCCCCTCGGATCGGATCAGCCCCAGCATTTT.

V and J are TRBV28 and TRBJ1-2, with TRBD1 matching over 12 bases. Germline-derived CDR1 and CDR2 are MDHEN and SYDVKM. The CDR3 spans 14 residues. V shed 7 bases, J shed 7 bases, and the junction held 7 bases outside the gene matches. CDR3 coding DNA: TGTGCCAGCATCGACGGGACAGGGGGCGGTGGCTACACCTTC. Translating gives CASIDGTGGGGYTF.

The rearrangement uses TRBV6-5 and TRBJ1-1; possibly TRBD1 for D (6 bases). Per germline, CDR1 MNHEY and CDR2 SVGAGI. This CDR3 comprises 14 residues. The V end was cut by 4 bases, the J end by 5 bases, with 14 bases between. In nucleotides, the CDR3 is TGTGCCAGCAGTTCTACAGGGTTTGGGACTGAAGCTTTCTTT. It specifies CASSSTGFGTEAFF.